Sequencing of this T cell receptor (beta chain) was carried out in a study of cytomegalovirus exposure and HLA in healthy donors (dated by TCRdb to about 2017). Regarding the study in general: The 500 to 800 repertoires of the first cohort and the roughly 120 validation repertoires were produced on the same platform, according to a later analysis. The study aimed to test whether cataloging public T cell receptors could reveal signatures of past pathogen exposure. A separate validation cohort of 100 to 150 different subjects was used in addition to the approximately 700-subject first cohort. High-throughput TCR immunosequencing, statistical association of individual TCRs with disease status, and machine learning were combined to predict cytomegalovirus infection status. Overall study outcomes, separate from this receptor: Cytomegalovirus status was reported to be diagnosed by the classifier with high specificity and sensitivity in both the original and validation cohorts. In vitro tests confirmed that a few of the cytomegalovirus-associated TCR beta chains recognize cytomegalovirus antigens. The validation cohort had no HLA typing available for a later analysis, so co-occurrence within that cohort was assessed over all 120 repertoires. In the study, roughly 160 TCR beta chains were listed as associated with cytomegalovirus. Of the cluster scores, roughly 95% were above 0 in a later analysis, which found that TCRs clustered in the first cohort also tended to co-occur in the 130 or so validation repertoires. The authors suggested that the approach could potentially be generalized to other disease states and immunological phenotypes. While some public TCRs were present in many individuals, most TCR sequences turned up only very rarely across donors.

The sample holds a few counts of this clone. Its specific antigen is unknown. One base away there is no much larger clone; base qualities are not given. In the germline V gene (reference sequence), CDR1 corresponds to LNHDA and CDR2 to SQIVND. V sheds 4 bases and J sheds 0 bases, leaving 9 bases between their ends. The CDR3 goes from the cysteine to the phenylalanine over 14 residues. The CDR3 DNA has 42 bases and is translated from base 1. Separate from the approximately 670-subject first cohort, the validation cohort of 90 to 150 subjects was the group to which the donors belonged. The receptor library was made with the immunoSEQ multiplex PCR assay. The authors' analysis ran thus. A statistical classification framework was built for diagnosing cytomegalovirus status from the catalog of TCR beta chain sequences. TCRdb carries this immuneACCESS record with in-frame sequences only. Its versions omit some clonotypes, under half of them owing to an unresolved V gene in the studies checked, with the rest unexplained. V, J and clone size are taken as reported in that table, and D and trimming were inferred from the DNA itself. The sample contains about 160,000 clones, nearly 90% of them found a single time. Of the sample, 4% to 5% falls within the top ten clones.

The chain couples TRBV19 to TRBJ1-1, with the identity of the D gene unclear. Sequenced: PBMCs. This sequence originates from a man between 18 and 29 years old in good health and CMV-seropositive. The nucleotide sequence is TGTGCCAGTAGTACAGCGGCGTTGAACACTGAAGCTTTCTTT. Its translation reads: CASSTAALNTEAFF.